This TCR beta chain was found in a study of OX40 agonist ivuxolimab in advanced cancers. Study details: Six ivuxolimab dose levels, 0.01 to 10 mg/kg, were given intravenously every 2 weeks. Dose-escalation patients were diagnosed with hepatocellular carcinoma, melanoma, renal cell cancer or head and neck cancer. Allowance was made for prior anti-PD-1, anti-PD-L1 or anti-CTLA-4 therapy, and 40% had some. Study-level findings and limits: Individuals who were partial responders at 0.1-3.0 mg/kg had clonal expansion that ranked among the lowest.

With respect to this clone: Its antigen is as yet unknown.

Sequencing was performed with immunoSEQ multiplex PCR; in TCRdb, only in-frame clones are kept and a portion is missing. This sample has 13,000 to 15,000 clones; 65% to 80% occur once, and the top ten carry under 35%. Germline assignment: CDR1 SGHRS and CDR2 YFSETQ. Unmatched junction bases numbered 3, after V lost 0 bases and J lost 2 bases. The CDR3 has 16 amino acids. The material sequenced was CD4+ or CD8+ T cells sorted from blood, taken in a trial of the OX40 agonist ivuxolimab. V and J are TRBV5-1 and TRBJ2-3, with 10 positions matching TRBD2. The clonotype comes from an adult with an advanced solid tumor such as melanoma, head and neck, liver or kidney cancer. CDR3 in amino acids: CASSLGTSGYTDTQYF. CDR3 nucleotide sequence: TGCGCCAGCAGCTTGGGGACTAGCGGTTACACAGATACGCAGTATTTT.